The sequence of this TCR beta chain was determined in a study of PD-L1 blockade in urothelial cancer. Whole-study context: Prior exposure to chemotherapy in patients amounted to 0 to 3 regimens received. Analyses were performed on blood at 3 weeks after treatment start (the second dose) and at 6 weeks. Each blood sample yielded a median of roughly 150,000 T cells. The study's findings and limits: Durable-benefit patients had greater expansion of tumor-associated blood clones at 3 weeks.

Sequenced by immunoSEQ multiplex PCR; TCRdb stores in-frame clones only, minus some. The sample yields some 71,000 clones, approximately 86% seen once. Time point meaning: pretreatment peripheral blood. In regard to this clone: Antigen specificity is unknown.

The CDR3 contains 18 residues. The ends lost 2 bases at V and 2 bases at J; junction bases unmatched: 7. Germline CDR1 is SGHNT and CDR2 is YENEEA. The sample here was PBMCs, taken around atezolizumab (anti-PD-L1) treatment. The chain recombines TRBV11-3 with TRBJ2-2; TRBD2 aligns across 11 bases. The TCR was taken from a man between 60 and 75 years old with urothelial cancer. This CDR3 is CASSLWGGTSGNTGELFF. CDR3 DNA: TGTGCCAGCAGCTTATGGGGGGGGACTAGCGGTAACACCGGGGAGCTGTTTTTT.